The count of the clone carrying this T cell receptor (beta chain) is one. Its cognate antigen is unknown. The source of the sample is a study of T cell responses to AZD1222 COVID-19 vaccine. Study-level findings and limits: At baseline, just six or seven AZD1222 recipients tested seropositive. Clonal diversity was possibly underestimated, and white British individuals and females predominated among donors. In the spike-specific TCR repertoire, nearly half reportedly target unmutated variant regions. Spike-specific TCR breadth and depth were elevated following two AZD1222 doses.

The data were produced by immunoSEQ multiplex PCR, yet TCRdb's version contains in-frame clones alone and is incomplete. The repertoire holds 90,000 to 120,000 clones, roughly 87% seen once, with 3.5% to 4.5% in the top ten. Trimming pared 6 bases from V and 2 bases from J, leaving 5 bases between. This CDR3 contains 11 residues. Germline V gene lookup returns CDR1 MNHEY and CDR2 SVGAGI. The chain joins TRBV6-5 to TRBJ2-7, with D hard to call. The sample in question was peripheral blood, obtained on day 0 of AZD1222 vaccination. This TCR was recovered from an adult in good health. The CDR3 loop reads CASRSAYEQYF. CDR3 in DNA: TGTGCCAGCAGATCAGCCTACGAGCAGTACTTC.